A single sample is the source of the 14 T cell receptor beta chains below, sequenced in a study of CD8 T cells in Susac syndrome. About 0.5 to 1 ug RNA was reverse transcribed with random hexamers. TCRdb redid the calling of the immunoSEQ multiplex PCR reads with MiXCR, one entry per CDR3 protein. Of about 440,000 distinct CDR3 sequences in the sample, approximately 89% were seen once. Sequences were obtained from CD8+ T cells from PBMCs. The receptors originated from a human donor with multiple sclerosis.

The CDR3 region is CASSPLTTAPSLYEQYF. In DNA, the CDR3 is TGTGCCAGCAGCCCGCTAACTACAGCGCCTTCACTCTACGAGCAGTACTTC. The chain joins TRBV7-2 to TRBJ2-7; no firm D call. The CDR3 has 17 residues. Trimming pared 5 bases from V and 3 bases from J, leaving 23 bases between. Looked up from germline, CDR1 is SGHTA and CDR2 is FQGNSA.

The chain links TRBV27 to TRBJ2-7; no definite D call. CDR1 MNHEY and CDR2 SMNVEV come from the germline V gene (reference sequence). CDR3 length: 15 residues. Trimming took 4 bases from V and 1 from J, leaving 14 bases between them. This CDR3 is CASSSRGFESYEQYF. CDR3 bases: TGTGCCAGCAGTTCCCGAGGTTTCGAATCCTACGAGCAGTACTTC.

This sequence joins TRBV12-3 or TRBV12-4 and TRBJ2-2; D is unclear. V lost 6 bases and J 2 bases, leaving 10 bases between the germline ends. The CDR3 sequence is 14 residues long. CDR3 bases: TGTGCCAGCAGCGGGCTGGACAACACCGGGGAGCTGTTTTTT. Translation gives CASSGLDNTGELFF.

This clonotype was seen a handful of times. The J gene is TRBJ1-2, the V gene TRBV7-2; D remains unclear. CDR3 length equals 9 residues. Germline V gene lookup returns CDR1 SGHTA and CDR2 FQGNSA. V was shortened by 5 bases and J by 12 bases, with 7 bases between the two germline ends. CDR3 DNA sequence: TGTGCCAGCAGCGCTAGCCACACCTTC. This encodes CASSASHTF.

Only a few counts were recorded for this clonotype. CDR3 sequence reads: CASSGTGGYQPQHF. CDR3 bases: TGTGCCAGCAGTGGGACAGGGGGCTATCAGCCCCAGCATTTT. V and J are TRBV25-1 and TRBJ1-5; 11 nucleotides align to TRBD1. The germline CDR1 and CDR2 sequences are MGHDK and SYGVNS. The V segment lost 4 bases and the J segment 5 bases; nucleotides outside the gene matches: 1. CDR3 length: 14 residues.

The rearrangement links TRBV7-3 to TRBJ2-2; 8 bases are a match to TRBD1. Germline-derived CDR1 and CDR2 are SGHTA and FQGTGA. J was trimmed by 5 bases and V by 5 bases; bases with no gene match: 16. This CDR3 has 18 amino acids. The CDR3 DNA is TGTGCCAGCAGCCACACCGCCTCGGGACAGGATCTAACCGGGGAGCTGTTTTTT. Its protein product is CASSHTASGQDLTGELFF.

The rearrangement joins TRBV4-1 to TRBJ1-1; the D is unclear. This CDR3 spans 13 amino acids. CDR1 is MGHRA, CDR2 YSYEKL, per germline. V was cut by 4 bases and J by 3 bases, with 9 bases left in between. The CDR3: CASSRGAHTEAFF. In DNA, the CDR3 is TGCGCCAGCAGCCGGGGTGCTCACACTGAAGCTTTCTTT.

The chain combines TRBV10-3 with TRBJ2-7; D tentatively reads TRBD1 or TRBD2 (5 bases each). Trimming took off 4 bases at V and 4 bases at J, with 8 bases between the two ends. CDR1 ENHRY and CDR2 SYGVKD come from the germline V gene. The CDR3 loop spans 12 amino acids. The CDR3: CAISGDGYEQYF. CDR3 nucleotide sequence: TGTGCCATCAGTGGGGACGGGTACGAGCAGTACTTC.

The chain has TRBV29-1 and TRBJ1-2; no clear D gene. V was cut by 5 bases and J by 7 bases, with 11 bases left in between. The CDR3 is made up of 11 amino acids. Germline CDR1 and CDR2: SQVTM and ANQGSEA. The CDR3 nucleotides read TGCAGCGTTCCCCGAACCGGTGGCTACACCTTC. Translation: CSVPRTGGYTF.

There are a few counts of this clonotype. This chain connects TRBV6-1 to TRBJ2-2, with 7 bases lining up with TRBD1. The V gene end was trimmed by 6 bases and the J gene end by 3 bases; junction bases not matched to a gene: 4. The CDR3 extends over 14 amino acids. Per germline, CDR1 MNHNS and CDR2 SASEGT. The CDR3: CASRTQGDTGELFF. As DNA, the CDR3 is TGTGCCAGCAGGACCCAGGGGGACACCGGGGAGCTGTTTTTT.

This clonotype came up once. V is TRBV19 and J is TRBJ2-2; 10 bases align to TRBD1. CDR3 length: 16 amino acids. From germline, CDR1 is LNHDA and CDR2 SQIVND (reference sequence). J gave up 5 bases and V 8 bases, and 11 bases lay outside the gene matches. The CDR3 DNA reads as TGTGCCAGTTCTTCGCCAGGGACAGGGGTAACCGGGGAGCTGTTTTTT. It encodes CASSSPGTGVTGELFF.

This chain joins TRBV7-2 and TRBJ2-7; 11 bases line up with TRBD2. The germline gives CDR1 SGHTA, CDR2 FQGNSA. There are 15 residues in the CDR3. V shed 4 bases and J 2 bases; nucleotides not matched to a gene: 4. The CDR3 sequence is CASSWGLADPYEQYF. The CDR3 nucleotides read TGTGCCAGCAGCTGGGGACTAGCGGACCCCTACGAGCAGTACTTC.

The chain has TRBV5-1 and TRBJ2-1, with 11 bases matching TRBD2. Germline CDR1 and CDR2: SGHRS and YFSETQ. Germline trimming cut 2 bases from V and 4 bases from J; bases unmatched to any gene: 5. The CDR3 extends over 16 amino acids. The CDR3 protein is CASSFPSGGNYNEQFF. The CDR3 bases are TGCGCCAGCAGCTTTCCTAGCGGGGGGAATTACAATGAGCAGTTCTTC.

V and J are TRBV19 and TRBJ2-7, with 8 bases identical to TRBD2. CDR3 length: 13 amino acids. The V and J ends lost 7 bases and 5 bases, in that order; junction bases with no gene match: 7. Germline V gene sequence: CDR1 LNHDA, CDR2 SQIVND (reference sequence). The CDR3 loop reads CASTPGGPHEQYF. For the CDR3, the DNA is TGTGCCAGTACCCCGGGAGGGCCCCACGAGCAGTACTTC.